This T cell receptor (beta chain) was identified in a study of T cells after yellow fever vaccination. The wider study: Preparation of the low-cell-number fractions used SMART-Seq v4 Ultra Low Input.

Each CDR3 protein is one row after TCRdb ran MiXCR on the 5' RACE reads. The table lists some 320,000 distinct CDR3 sequences, about 4.5% of them singletons, with approximately 19% in the top ten. This CDR3 comprises 13 residues. CDR1 and CDR2 (germline): MNHEY, SVGEGT. Trimming shortened V by 6 bases and J by 10 bases, and 13 bases separated the two germline ends. This clonotype was counted between two and nine times. No antigen is known for it. Study-level findings and limits: The study re-detected most primary-vaccination clones after the booster (nearly 97% CD4, around 90% CD8). Overlap between CD4 and CD8 compartments was detected for a small share of clonotypes. Abundant clonotypes (contaminants from the bulk population) could be present in FACS-sorted repertoires.

The TCR comes from a man between 18 and 29 years old who received the YFV17D yellow fever vaccine. Sequencing was performed on PBMCs, taken 15 days after the yellow fever booster vaccination. This sequence joins TRBV6-2 or TRBV6-3 and TRBJ1-6, with D uncertain. The CDR3 spells CASRAPIQSPLHF. The CDR3 DNA reads TGTGCCAGCAGGGCCCCGATCCAATCACCCCTCCACTTT.